The entry below describes one T cell receptor beta chain. The data derive from a study of blood T cell repertoires in COVID-19. In germline, CDR1 is MNHEY, CDR2 SVGEGT. The length of the CDR3 is 15 residues. V dropped 5 bases and J dropped 2 bases, with 14 bases sitting between them. Produced via immunoSEQ multiplex PCR; TCRdb's table is partial and in-frame only. The table lists around 200,000 clones, over 75% of them singletons. The chain links TRBV6-2 or TRBV6-3 to TRBJ2-3; weak D call: TRBD1 (6 bases). The sequenced sample consisted of peripheral blood. This sequence was found in an elderly man with acute or convalescent COVID-19. Written as DNA, the CDR3 is TGTGCCAGCAGTCTACCAACAGGGCACACAGATACGCAGTATTTT. Residues: CASSLPTGHTDTQYF.